A single sample gave rise to the 12 T cell receptor beta chains below, sequenced in a study of beta chain features in type 1 diabetes. Study results and limitations: Patients with Type 1 diabetes showed moderately but significantly shorter TCRB CDR3s in all four CD4+ subsets.

These receptors are not linked to any known antigen. The sequenced template was cDNA made from the entire isolated RNA. Generated by immunoSEQ multiplex PCR, the TCRdb table keeps only in-frame clones and is missing some. The sample has 250,000 to 300,000 clones, 24% seen once; the top ten hold 0.012%. Sequenced: naive CD4+ T cells from blood. The receptors stem from a woman between 25 and 40 years old with type 1 diabetes.

The chain has TRBV5-1 and TRBJ2-5, with D perhaps TRBD1 (6 bases). V shed 5 bases and J shed 1 base, with 18 bases lying between them. This CDR3 has 16 amino acids. Germline assignment: CDR1 SGHRS and CDR2 YFSETQ. The CDR3: CASSLKVGASQETQYF. For the CDR3, the DNA is TGCGCCAGCAGTCTAAAGGTGGGGGCAAGCCAAGAGACCCAGTACTTC.

This clone has a handful of counts. The V and J genes are TRBV18 and TRBJ2-7, with TRBD1 as a possible D gene (5 bases). The CDR3 is 14 residues long. V dropped 3 bases and J dropped 2 bases, with 11 bases sitting between them. Germline CDR1 KGHSH, CDR2 LQKENI. CDR3 nucleotide sequence: TGTGCCAGCTCACCCCAGACAGAGCCCTACGAGCAGTACTTC. It translates to CASSPQTEPYEQYF.

The table lists this clone with a few counts. The chain is built from TRBV5-1 and TRBJ2-2; D may be TRBD1 (6 bases). Germline V gene data show CDR1 as SGHRS and CDR2 as YFSETQ. V lost 4 bases and J 6 bases, leaving 13 bases between the germline ends. There are 14 residues in the CDR3. The CDR3 nucleotides are TGCGCCAGCAGCAGACAGGTGGGGCCCGGGGAGCTGTTTTTT. Protein sequence: CASSRQVGPGELFF.

In its sample, this clone was seen a few times. The chain combines TRBV18 with TRBJ2-2; 11 positions match TRBD2. Germline V CDR1 and CDR2: KGHSH, LQKENI. Trimming at V came to 3 bases and at J to 4 bases, leaving 7 bases not matched to a gene. CDR3 length: 17 amino acids. This CDR3 reads CASSPLLLAGATGELFF. The CDR3 region has the DNA TGTGCCAGCTCACCTCTACTACTAGCGGGAGCCACCGGGGAGCTGTTTTTT.

This clone was detected a few times. CDR3 in DNA: TGTGCCACCAGCAGGGCCTTCAATGAGCAGTTCTTC. Its protein is CATSRAFNEQFF. The rearrangement joins TRBV15 to TRBJ2-1; D call uncertain. Germline V gives CDR1 LNHNV, CDR2 YYDKDF (reference sequence). Trimming removed 3 bases at V and 6 bases at J, with 6 bases between. This CDR3 comprises 12 residues.

This clone was seen only a few times. In the same sample, other DNA sequences code for this CDR3. V is TRBV28 and J is TRBJ2-7, with no clear D. CDR1 and CDR2 (germline): MDHEN, SYDVKM. Trimming stripped 6 bases from V and 4 bases from J, with 7 bases between. The CDR3 is 11 residues long. The CDR3 DNA follows: TGTGCCAGCAGCCTAGAGTACGAGCAGTACTTC. Its translation: CASSLEYEQYF.

V usage is TRBV7-9 and J usage is TRBJ2-1; TRBD1 matches 10 bases. Trimming at V came to 5 bases and at J to 2 bases, leaving 3 bases not matched to a gene. CDR3 size: 15 residues. Germline V gives CDR1 SEHNR, CDR2 FQNEAQ (reference sequence). CDR3 loop: CASSPGTGAYNEQFF. The CDR3 region has the DNA TGTGCCAGCAGCCCCGGGACAGGGGCCTACAATGAGCAGTTCTTC.

This clone was counted between two and nine times. The chain recombines TRBV5-6 with TRBJ2-1; D might be TRBD1 (7 bases). The CDR3 spans 13 residues. V was pared by 4 bases and J by 4 bases, with 9 bases between. Germline-derived CDR1 and CDR2 are SGHDT and YYEEEE. CDR3 residues: CASSAGQYNEQFF. CDR3 DNA: TGTGCCAGCAGCGCGGGACAGTACAATGAGCAGTTCTTC.

The chain combines TRBV18 with TRBJ1-1; D not resolved. V was clipped by 5 bases and J by 3 bases, with 13 bases between them. In germline, CDR1 is KGHSH, CDR2 LQKENI. The CDR3 has 14 amino acids. DNA for the CDR3: TGTGCCAGCTCATCGACTGGCAGCGACACTGAAGCTTTCTTT. The encoded protein is CASSSTGSDTEAFF.

The chain carries TRBV7-2 and TRBJ1-1; D is perhaps TRBD1 (6 bases). Trimming stripped 5 bases from V and 1 base from J, with 14 bases between. Germline V gene lookup returns CDR1 SGHTA and CDR2 FQGNSA. The CDR3 is 15 amino acids. The CDR3 loop is CASSPYTGWNTEAFF. CDR3 in DNA: TGTGCCAGCAGCCCATACACAGGGTGGAACACTGAAGCTTTCTTT.

The rearrangement uses TRBV29-1 and TRBJ2-7, with TRBD2 matching 9 bases. Germline CDR1 and CDR2: SQVTM and ANQGSEA. V dropped 6 bases and J dropped 2; count of bases not matched to a gene: 20. The CDR3 runs 18 residues. The CDR3 DNA reads TGCAGCGTCAGAGGACTAGCGCGCCGAGGGACGCCCGCCTACGAGCAGTACTTC. It specifies CSVRGLARRGTPAYEQYF.

This clone was observed a handful of times. The rearrangement uses TRBV18 and TRBJ1-1, with TRBD1 matching 12 bases. CDR3 length: 18 amino acids. V gave up 0 bases and J gave up 1 base; unmatched junction bases: 6. Germline V gene data show CDR1 as KGHSH and CDR2 as LQKENI. CDR3 residues: CASSPPGQGAGSNTEAFF. The CDR3 bases are TGTGCCAGCTCACCACCGGGACAGGGGGCAGGGTCGAACACTGAAGCTTTCTTT.